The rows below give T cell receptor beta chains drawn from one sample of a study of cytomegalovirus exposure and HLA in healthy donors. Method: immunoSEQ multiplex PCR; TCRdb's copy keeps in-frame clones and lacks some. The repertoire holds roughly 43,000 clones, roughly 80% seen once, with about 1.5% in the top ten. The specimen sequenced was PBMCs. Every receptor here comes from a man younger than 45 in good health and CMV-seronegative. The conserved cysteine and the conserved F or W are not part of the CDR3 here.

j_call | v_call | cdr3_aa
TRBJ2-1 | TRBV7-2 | ASSLDPPSRGEQF
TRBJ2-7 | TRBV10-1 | ASSEGTGKYEQY
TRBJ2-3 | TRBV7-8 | ASSRGLAGVGGTDTQY
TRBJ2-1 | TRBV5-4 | ASSLAGGGSYEQF
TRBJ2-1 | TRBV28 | ASRDRGYNEQF
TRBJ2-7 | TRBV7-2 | ASRGGDSFYEQY
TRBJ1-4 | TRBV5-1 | ASTRGWDRDEKLF
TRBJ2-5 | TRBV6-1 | ASQGVLETQY
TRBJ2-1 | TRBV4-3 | ASSQAATSPYNEQF
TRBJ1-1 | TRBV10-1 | ASSAGRNTEAF
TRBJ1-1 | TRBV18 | ASSTVRGSNTEAF
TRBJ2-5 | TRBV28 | ATRLGGAGETQY
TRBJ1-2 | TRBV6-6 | ASGSYYGYT
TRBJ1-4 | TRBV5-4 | ASSPDRSSEKLF
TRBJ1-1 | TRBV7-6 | ASSLGTGVMNTEAF
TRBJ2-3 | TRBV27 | ASSSTPLLGGTDTQY
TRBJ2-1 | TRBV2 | ASSEEGAYNEQF
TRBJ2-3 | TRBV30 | AWSAGRASLRTDTQY
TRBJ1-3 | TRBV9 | ASSQPSSSGNTIY
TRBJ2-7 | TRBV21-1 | ASSKAASGLHEQY
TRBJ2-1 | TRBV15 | ATRELPSGSSYNEQF
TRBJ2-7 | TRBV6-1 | ASSEAGAPYYEQC
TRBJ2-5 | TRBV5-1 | ASSGTGTGEETQY
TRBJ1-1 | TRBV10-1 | ASRISKNTEAF
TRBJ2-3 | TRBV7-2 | ASSLALAGDTQY
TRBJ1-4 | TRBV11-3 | ASSRTGANNEKLF
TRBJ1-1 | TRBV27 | ASSKGLLSTEAF
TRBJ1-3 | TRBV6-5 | ASSYPILTAIY
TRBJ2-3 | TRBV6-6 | ASAKRGFTDTQY
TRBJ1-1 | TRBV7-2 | ASSLREENTEAF
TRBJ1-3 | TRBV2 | ASSRDFGNTIY
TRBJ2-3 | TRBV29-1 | SVHGEWGDTQY
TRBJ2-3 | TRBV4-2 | ASSQGLGGGVTDTQY
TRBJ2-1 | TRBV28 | ASRDDRGLSNEQF
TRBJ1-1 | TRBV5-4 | ASNPMGRGTEAF
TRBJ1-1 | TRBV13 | ASSPLRGTEAF
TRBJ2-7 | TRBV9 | ASPMGGGHEQY
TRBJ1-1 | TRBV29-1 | SVEVDRGEAF
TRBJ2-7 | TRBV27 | ASSLSRSGYEQY
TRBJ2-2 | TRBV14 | ASSPYSDTGELF
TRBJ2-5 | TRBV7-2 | ASSHRGREQY
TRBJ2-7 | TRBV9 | ASSAHPGTNYEQY
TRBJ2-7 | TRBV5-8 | ASRREEYEQY
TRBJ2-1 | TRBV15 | ATSSPGHGLNEQF
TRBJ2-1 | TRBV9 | ASSVRTLGDNEQF
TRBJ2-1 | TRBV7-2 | ASSLRPIVLYNEQF
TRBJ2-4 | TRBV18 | ASSPPGRDIQY
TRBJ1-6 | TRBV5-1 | ASSLAGPENNSPLH
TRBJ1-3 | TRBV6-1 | ASRKGTGKGNTIY
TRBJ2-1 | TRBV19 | ASKKREGDEQF
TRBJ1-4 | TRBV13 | ASSFRGKANEKLF
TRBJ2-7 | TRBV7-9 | SSSLVWGLLTTGEQY
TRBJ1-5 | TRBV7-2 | ASSLDSGLPQH
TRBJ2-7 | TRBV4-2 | ASSQDLGGAYEQY
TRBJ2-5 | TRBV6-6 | ASNGHAVWPEETQY
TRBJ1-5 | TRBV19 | ASSSGVSNQPQH
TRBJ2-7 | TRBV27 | ASSPGFRGSYEQY
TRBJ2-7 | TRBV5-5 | ASSFSGRLGYEQY
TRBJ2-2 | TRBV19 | ASSETGATGELF
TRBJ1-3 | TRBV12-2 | ASRLSWGGHSGNTIY